One T cell receptor beta chain is described in this entry. The table came from immunoSEQ multiplex PCR; TCRdb's copy has only in-frame clones and leaves some out. The table shows about 59,000 clones, with approximately 78% occurring only once. The sample is drawn from a study of blood T cell repertoires in COVID-19. Study-level information: The United States, Italy and Spain supplied acute and convalescent COVID-19 samples.

V lost 8 bases, J lost 0 bases, and 6 bases stayed unmatched. The CDR3 extends over 15 amino acids. Per the germline V gene, CDR1 is MNHEY and CDR2 is SVGAGI. This sequence joins TRBV6-5 and TRBJ2-3; 9 bases line up with TRBD1. This TCR came from an elderly man with acute or convalescent COVID-19. The specimen was peripheral blood. The CDR3 spells CASPRTGVSTDTQYF. For the CDR3, the DNA is TGTGCCAGCCCCAGGACAGGGGTGAGCACAGATACGCAGTATTTT.